The rows below give T cell receptor beta chains drawn from one sample of a study of T-cell reconstitution after alpha-beta-depleted transplantation in children. TCRdb passed the PCR reads through MiXCR, listing each CDR3 protein once. The table shows approximately 85,000 distinct CDR3 sequences, with about 14% occurring only once. The sample here was PBMCs, mostly from graft donor cells, taken 180 days after TCRalphabeta/CD19-depleted stem cell transplant. The receptor source for this set is a male patient aged 2-15 years who had a stem cell transplant for acute lymphoblastic leukemia, so the T cells may come from the graft donor. CDR3s include the opening cysteine and the closing phenylalanine or tryptophan. A D gene is named only where the DNA matches it firmly. Where a row states a size, it is once, few, many or the class of an expanded clone; other rows omit it.

CDR3nt,CDR3aa,v_gene,d_gene,len,j_gene,abundance
TGTGCCAGCAGTTACCCAGGGCACACTCGTTCCTATGGCTACACCTTC,CASSYPGHTRSYGYTF,TRBV6-2/TRBV6-3,NA,16,TRBJ1-2,few
TGTGCCAGCAAGACAGCAAGCTCCTATAATTCACCCCTCCACTTT,CASKTASSYNSPLHF,TRBV27,NA,15,TRBJ1-6,few
TGTGCCAGCAGTTGGGGGAGCAATCAGCCCCAGCATTTT,CASSWGSNQPQHF,TRBV25-1,NA,13,TRBJ1-5,NA
TGTGCCAGCAGCCGAGGGACATATTTTCAAGAGACCCAGTACTTC,CASSRGTYFQETQYF,TRBV11-3,NA,15,TRBJ2-5,few
TGCGCCAGCAGCCCAAGGGGCTATGAGCAGTTCTTC,CASSPRGYEQFF,TRBV5-1,NA,12,TRBJ2-1,many
TGTGCCAGCAGCTTCCTTTGGAAGGGAGTAGACACTGAAGCTTTCTTT,CASSFLWKGVDTEAFF,TRBV5-6,NA,16,TRBJ1-1,many
TGCGCCAGCAGCGCCTGGACAGGCGGGGGGTCAGATACGCAGTATTTT,CASSAWTGGGSDTQYF,TRBV5-1,NA,16,TRBJ2-3,NA
TGTGCCAGCAGTAGGATAACAGGGAGGGAAACTGAAGCTTTCTTT,CASSRITGRETEAFF,TRBV25-1,NA,15,TRBJ1-1,NA
TGCGCCAGCAGCTTGGAAGGGGGAGGTACTCGGCCCCAGCATTTT,CASSLEGGGTRPQHF,TRBV5-1,NA,15,TRBJ1-5,few
TGTGCCAGCAGTTGGGGGGTCGGCTACGAGCAGTACTTC,CASSWGVGYEQYF,TRBV25-1,NA,13,TRBJ2-7,once
TGTGCCAGCAGTAGGGGGGATAGCAATCAGCCCCAGCATTTT,CASSRGDSNQPQHF,TRBV12-3/TRBV12-4,NA,14,TRBJ1-5,NA
TGTGCCACCAGTGCCCCGACTAGCGGCTCCTACAATGAGCAGTTCTTC,CATSAPTSGSYNEQFF,TRBV24-1,TRBD2,16,TRBJ2-1,many
TGCGCCAGCAGCTTCGGACAGATCTCCTACGAGCAGTACTTC,CASSFGQISYEQYF,TRBV5-1,NA,14,TRBJ2-7,NA
TGCAGTGCTAGAGAACAAAACAACTATGGCTACACCTTC,CSAREQNNYGYTF,TRBV20-1,NA,13,TRBJ1-2,NA
TGTGCCATCAGCTTCGGGGAGCTAGCCAAAAACATTCAGTACTTC,CAISFGELAKNIQYF,TRBV10-3,NA,15,TRBJ2-4,NA
TGTGCCAGCAGCAACGCCGGGGTCCAGCCCCAGCATTTT,CASSNAGVQPQHF,TRBV7-2,NA,13,TRBJ1-5,NA
TGTGCCAGCAGGTGGACAAGGGTTTTCTACGAGCAGTACTTC,CASRWTRVFYEQYF,TRBV28,NA,14,TRBJ2-7,once
TGCAGCGTTGAAGCGGTTAGCTTCCCCTACGAGCAGTACTTC,CSVEAVSFPYEQYF,TRBV29-1,NA,14,TRBJ2-7,few
TGTGCCATCAGTGAGATGGAGGGTGTAAGTTCTGGAAACACCATATATTTT,CAISEMEGVSSGNTIYF,TRBV10-3,NA,17,TRBJ1-3,NA
TGCGCCAGCAGCCAAGGATTGGCGGCAGGGCGGAAGACCCAGTACTTC,CASSQGLAAGRKTQYF,TRBV4-3,NA,16,TRBJ2-5,NA
TGTGCCAGCAGCCCAAGATTCTACGGGGACAGCTATGGCTACACCTTC,CASSPRFYGDSYGYTF,TRBV7-2,TRBD1,16,TRBJ1-2,few
TGTACCAGCAGTCCTCTGGCAGATACGCAGTATTTT,CTSSPLADTQYF,TRBV27,NA,12,TRBJ2-3,NA
TGCAGTGCTAGAGATCTGGACATCTACAAAAACATTCAGTACTTC,CSARDLDIYKNIQYF,TRBV20-1,NA,15,TRBJ2-4,NA
TGTGCCAGCAGTCGCGATTCACCCCTCCACTTT,CASSRDSPLHF,TRBV12-3/TRBV12-4,NA,11,TRBJ1-6,few
TGCAGCGCTCGGGCAAGAACGGGAAATTGGAACTATGGCTACACCTTC,CSARARTGNWNYGYTF,TRBV29-1,NA,16,TRBJ1-2,NA
TGTGCCAGCAGTGGGTCCTTTTTCGGGGTCTACGAGCAGTACTTC,CASSGSFFGVYEQYF,TRBV6-1,NA,15,TRBJ2-7,NA
TGCAGTGCTGCGAGGGCGGACGAGCAGTACTTC,CSAARADEQYF,TRBV20-1,NA,11,TRBJ2-7,few
TGTGCCAGCGCCGGAGCCGGGTGGGGCCCCTACTACTACGAGCAGTACTTC,CASAGAGWGPYYYEQYF,TRBV7-9,NA,17,TRBJ2-7,NA
TGCAGTGCTAGAGATCTCAGGACTACTCCCCTGGATACGCAGTATTTT,CSARDLRTTPLDTQYF,TRBV20-1,NA,16,TRBJ2-3,NA
TGTGCCAGCAGCTCCCACCCGTACCAAGAGACCCAGTACTTC,CASSSHPYQETQYF,TRBV11-2,NA,14,TRBJ2-5,NA
TGTGCCAGCAGTCGAGAGACCGGGACTAAGCAGTTCTTC,CASSRETGTKQFF,TRBV12-3/TRBV12-4,TRBD2,13,TRBJ2-1,NA
TGCGCCAGCAGCTCCACACGACTAGCTAGGGGAGATACGCAGTATTTT,CASSSTRLARGDTQYF,TRBV5-1,TRBD2,16,TRBJ2-3,few
TGCGCCAGCAGCTTGAAAAAGGGACAGGGGGTTTTTCTCTACGAGCAGTACTTC,CASSLKKGQGVFLYEQYF,TRBV5-1,TRBD1,18,TRBJ2-7,few
TGCAGTGCTAGAGATCGGACAGGAGTCGGCGGAAACACCATATATTTT,CSARDRTGVGGNTIYF,TRBV20-1,TRBD1,16,TRBJ1-3,NA
TGTGCCAGCAGTTTTGCGGGTCCCTACGAGCAGTACTTC,CASSFAGPYEQYF,TRBV12-3/TRBV12-4,NA,13,TRBJ2-7,NA
TGCGCCAGCTTGGAGGAGACAGGAACTTTCAATGAGCAGTTCTTC,CASLEETGTFNEQFF,TRBV5-1,NA,15,TRBJ2-1,few
TGCAGTGCTGGGGGACTAGCGGGGCTCGGCACAGATACGCAGTATTTT,CSAGGLAGLGTDTQYF,TRBV20-1,TRBD2,16,TRBJ2-3,NA
TGTGCCAGCAGCGTAGCAGACAGGGCCAGGGACATTCAGTACTTC,CASSVADRARDIQYF,TRBV9,TRBD1,15,TRBJ2-4,NA
TGTGCCAGCAGCCTCCTGGGGGCGGGGGGGTCAGATACGCAGTATTTT,CASSLLGAGGSDTQYF,TRBV9,TRBD2,16,TRBJ2-3,many
TGCGCCAGCAGCTTGGGAGGGATCGCAGATACGCAGTATTTT,CASSLGGIADTQYF,TRBV5-1,NA,14,TRBJ2-3,few